The 2 T cell receptor beta chains given below trace back to one sample, sequenced in a study of shared clonotypes between healthy human individuals. Clones were sequenced by immunoSEQ multiplex PCR, and TCRdb holds only the in-frame ones, with some missing. The sample shows around 1.9 million clones, about 93% of them seen only once. Naive CD8 cells were CD45RO-negative, positively selected for CCR7, excluding terminally differentiated effector memory CD45RA+ cells. Sequenced sample: naive CD8+ T cells from PBMCs. Every receptor here comes from a man aged 18 to 29 in good health. Some clones in this sample may be carry-over from other donors' samples.

The genes are TRBV5-6 and TRBJ2-4; 9 bases map to TRBD2. Germline CDR1 is SGHDT and CDR2 is YYEEEE. The CDR3 totals 14 residues. The junction had 3 bases not matched to a gene; V was cut back by 4 bases and J by 4 bases. The DNA for the CDR3 is TGTGCCAGCAGCATTAGCGGGAGTAAAAACATTCAGTACTTC. Its protein product is CASSISGSKNIQYF.

This rearrangement joins TRBV7-9 to TRBJ1-2, with a possible D match to TRBD1 (6 bases). Trimming shortened V by 2 bases and J by 5 bases, and 15 bases separated the two germline ends. Germline V gene data show CDR1 as SEHNR and CDR2 as FQNEAQ (reference sequence). The CDR3 covers 15 residues. The CDR3 sequence is CASSLSHAGAYGYTF. The CDR3 bases are TGTGCCAGCAGCTTATCGCATGCAGGGGCGTATGGCTACACCTTC.